Shown below are 13 T cell receptor beta chains from a single sample sequenced in a study of CD8 T cells in ankylosing spondylitis (dated by TCRdb to the late 2010s). These TCRs are of unknown antigen specificity. Receptors were amplified or captured by 5' RACE. Sequencing took place on an Illumina HiSeq 2500. The public sequencing data were trimmed at Q25 with fastp and processed into clonotypes with MiXCR by TCRdb, which kept only in-frame beta chains. Rows merge per CDR3 protein into single entries with the most common DNA and genes. A total of 500,000 or so distinct CDR3 sequences appear in this sample, about 5% of them only once. Around 3.5% of the sample rests with the top ten. The paper as a whole reports these results and caveats: A TCR beta motif made up of eight highly homologous amino acid variants appeared to be characteristic of blood from ankylosing spondylitis patients.

The sample consisted of blood, either unsorted or a sorted T cell fraction (not recorded which). These receptors came from a male donor with ankylosing spondylitis.

This clonotype was recorded at least ten times. The rearrangement links TRBV7-2 to TRBJ2-7; D gene uncertain. The V gene's germline CDR1 is SGHTA and CDR2 FQGNSA. V was shortened by 5 bases and J by 1 base, with 12 bases between the two germline ends. This CDR3 has 14 residues. The CDR3 coding sequence is TGTGCCAGCAGCATACCAGGACCTTCCTACGAGCAGTACTTC. Translation: CASSIPGPSYEQYF.

The gene calls are TRBV30 and TRBJ2-2; 10 nucleotides agree with TRBD1. The germline gives CDR1 GTSNPN, CDR2 SVGIG (reference sequence). With V trimmed by 5 bases and J by 1 base, 7 bases remained unmatched. CDR3 size: 16 residues. Here the CDR3 reads CAWSWRDRGNTGELFF. The DNA for the CDR3 is TGTGCCTGGTCGTGGAGGGACAGGGGGAACACCGGGGAGCTGTTTTTT.

This clonotype was seen at least ten times. The gene calls are TRBV27 and TRBJ2-1; 7 nucleotides match TRBD2. CDR3 length: 15 amino acids. J lost 4 bases, V lost 8 bases, and 11 bases had no gene match. The germline CDR1 and CDR2 sequences are MNHEY and SMNVEV (reference sequence). This chain's CDR3 is CASSESGELYNEQFF. In DNA, the CDR3 is TGTGCCAGCTCCGAGAGCGGGGAACTTTACAATGAGCAGTTCTTC.

This clonotype was recorded many times. The V and J genes are TRBV20-1 and TRBJ2-5; 13 bases fit TRBD2. J gave up 2 bases and V 1 base, and 1 base lay outside the gene matches. Per the germline V gene, CDR1 is DFQATT and CDR2 is SNEGSKA (reference sequence). There are 15 residues in the CDR3. The CDR3 protein is CSARGTSGGQETQYF. The CDR3 DNA follows: TGCAGTGCTAGAGGGACTAGCGGGGGTCAAGAGACCCAGTACTTC.

This clonotype was seen repeatedly, ten times or more. The rearrangement joins TRBV5-1 to TRBJ2-7, with 8 bases fitting TRBD2. The CDR3 extends over 14 amino acids. J lost 4 bases, V lost 0 bases, and 3 bases had no gene match. CDR1 SGHRS and CDR2 YFSETQ come from the germline V gene. In nucleotides, the CDR3 is TGCGCCAGCAGCTTGGGACTAGCGAATTACGAGCAGTACTTC. This codes for CASSLGLANYEQYF.

This clonotype was seen at least ten times. The chain is built from TRBV5-1 and TRBJ1-1; possibly TRBD1 for D (5 bases). The length of the CDR3 is 13 residues. Per germline, CDR1 SGHRS and CDR2 YFSETQ. Trimming shortened V by 4 bases and J by 6 bases, and 13 bases separated the two germline ends. CDR3 sequence reads: CASSTGAGPEAFF. The CDR3 DNA sequence: TGCGCCAGCAGCACCGGAGCGGGGCCTGAAGCTTTCTTT.

There are many counts of this clonotype. The chain combines TRBV7-2 with TRBJ2-3; D gene ambiguous. V was cut by 5 bases and J by 0 bases, with 12 bases left in between. The CDR3 extends over 15 amino acids. CDR1 and CDR2 (germline): SGHTA, FQGNSA. CDR3 region: CASSLQSASTDTQYF. CDR3 bases: TGTGCCAGCAGCCTCCAGTCAGCAAGCACAGATACGCAGTATTTT.

In its sample, this clonotype was seen many times. J is TRBJ1-3 and V is TRBV10-3, with D perhaps matching TRBD1 (5 bases). The CDR3 contains 16 residues. V gave up 3 bases and J gave up 1 base, with 13 bases separating them. The V gene's germline CDR1 is ENHRY and CDR2 SYGVKD. The CDR3 DNA sequence: TGTGCCATCAGTGATCCGAGGGGAAGATCTGGAAACACCATATATTTT. Translating it yields CAISDPRGRSGNTIYF.

The DNA of the CDR3 is TGTGCCTGGAGTGCGACGAACGCCCCCTCTGGGGCCAACGTCCTGACTTTC. Amino acids: CAWSATNAPSGANVLTF. This chain uses TRBV30 with TRBJ2-6, with D unclear. The CDR3 length is 17 residues. The germline V and J ends were trimmed by 1 base and 0 bases, with 13 bases remaining between them. Germline loops: CDR1 GTSNPN, CDR2 SVGIG (reference sequence).

Many counts were recorded for this clonotype. The V and J genes are TRBV6-5 and TRBJ2-5; possibly TRBD2 for D (6 bases). The ends were cut back, 0 bases at V and 5 bases at J, with 16 bases in the middle. Germline CDR1 reads MNHEY; CDR2 reads SVGAGI. The CDR3 has 16 residues. Written as DNA, the CDR3 is TGTGCCAGCAGTTACTCGATGGAGGGTTTCGGGGAGACCCAGTACTTC. The encoded protein is CASSYSMEGFGETQYF.

The table lists this clonotype with many counts. The CDR3 sequence is CASSLDRRSDNNYGYTF. In DNA form, the CDR3 reads TGTGCCAGCAGCTTAGATCGCCGGTCAGATAATAACTATGGCTACACCTTC. The chain joins TRBV11-2 to TRBJ1-2; D is ambiguous. Trimming cost V 0 bases and J 1 base, with 15 bases left between them. This CDR3 region has 17 residues. Germline-derived CDR1 and CDR2 are SGHAT and FQNNGV.

Notes on this clonotype: This may stem from a read error, because a much larger clone lies one nucleotide away. The chain links TRBV3-1 to TRBJ2-1, with 7 bases lining up with TRBD2. The CDR3 is 15 residues long. Germline-derived CDR1 and CDR2 are LGHDT and YNNKEL (reference sequence). The CDR3 is CACSQDWGREGEQFF. The CDR3 coding sequence is TGTGCCTGCAGCCAAGATTGGGGTAGGGAGGGAGAGCAGTTCTTC.

This clonotype was found many times. The chain carries TRBV20-1 and TRBJ2-1; 7 nucleotides line up with TRBD2. The ends lost 1 base at V and 4 bases at J; junction bases unmatched: 7. The CDR3 extends over 15 amino acids. Per germline, CDR1 DFQATT and CDR2 SNEGSKA (reference sequence). CDR3 in DNA: TGCAGTGCTAGAGTTCGAGGGACTACTTACAATGAGCAGTTCTTC. As protein: CSARVRGTTYNEQFF.